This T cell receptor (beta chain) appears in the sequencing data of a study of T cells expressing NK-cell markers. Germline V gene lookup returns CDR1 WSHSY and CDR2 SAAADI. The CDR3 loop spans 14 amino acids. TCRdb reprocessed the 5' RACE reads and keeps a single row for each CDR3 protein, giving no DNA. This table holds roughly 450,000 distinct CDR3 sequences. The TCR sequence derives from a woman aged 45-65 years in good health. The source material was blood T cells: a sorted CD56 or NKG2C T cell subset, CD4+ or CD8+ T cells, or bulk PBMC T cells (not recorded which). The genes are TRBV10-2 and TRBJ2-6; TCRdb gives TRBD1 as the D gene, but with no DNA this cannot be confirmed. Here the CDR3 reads CASRAGQGPNVLTF.